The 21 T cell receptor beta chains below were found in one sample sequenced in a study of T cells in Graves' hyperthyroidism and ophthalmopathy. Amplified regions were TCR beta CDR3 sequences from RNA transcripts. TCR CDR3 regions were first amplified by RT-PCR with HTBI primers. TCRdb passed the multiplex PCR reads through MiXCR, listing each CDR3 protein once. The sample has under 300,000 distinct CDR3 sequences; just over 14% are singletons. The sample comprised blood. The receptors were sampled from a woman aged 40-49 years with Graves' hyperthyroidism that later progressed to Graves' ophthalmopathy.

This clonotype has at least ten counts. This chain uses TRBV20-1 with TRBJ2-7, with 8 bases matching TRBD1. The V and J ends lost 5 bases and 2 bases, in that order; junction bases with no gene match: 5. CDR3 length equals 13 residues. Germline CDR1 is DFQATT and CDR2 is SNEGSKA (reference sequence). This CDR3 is CSAGPGQAYEQYF. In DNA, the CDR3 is TGCAGTGCTGGACCGGGACAGGCCTACGAGCAGTACTTC.

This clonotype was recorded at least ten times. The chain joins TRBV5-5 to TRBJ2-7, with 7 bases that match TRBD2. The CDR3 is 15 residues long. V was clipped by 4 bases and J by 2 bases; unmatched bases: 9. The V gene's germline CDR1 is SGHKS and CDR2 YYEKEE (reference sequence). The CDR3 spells CASSASPGGAYEQYF. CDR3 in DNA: TGTGCCAGCAGCGCCTCACCGGGAGGAGCCTACGAGCAGTACTTC.

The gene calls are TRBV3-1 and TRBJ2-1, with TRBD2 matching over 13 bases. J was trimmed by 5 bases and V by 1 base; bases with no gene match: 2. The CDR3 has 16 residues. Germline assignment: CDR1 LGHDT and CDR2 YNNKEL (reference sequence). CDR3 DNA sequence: TGTGCCAGCAGCCAAGTAGGACTAGCGGGAGACAATGAGCAGTTCTTC. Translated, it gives CASSQVGLAGDNEQFF.

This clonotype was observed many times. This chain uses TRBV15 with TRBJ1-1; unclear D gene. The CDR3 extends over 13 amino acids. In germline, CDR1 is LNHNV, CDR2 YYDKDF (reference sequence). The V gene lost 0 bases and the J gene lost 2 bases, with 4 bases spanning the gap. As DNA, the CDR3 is TGTGCCACCAGCAGAGAAGAAAACACTGAAGCTTTCTTT. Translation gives CATSREENTEAFF.

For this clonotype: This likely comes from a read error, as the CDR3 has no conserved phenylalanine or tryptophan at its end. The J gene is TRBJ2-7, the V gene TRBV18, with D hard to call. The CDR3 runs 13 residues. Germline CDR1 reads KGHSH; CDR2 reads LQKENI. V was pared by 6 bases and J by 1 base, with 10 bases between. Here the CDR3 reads CASSKGVSYEQYL. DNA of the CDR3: TGTGCCAGCTCTAAAGGCGTTTCCTACGAGCAGTACTTA.

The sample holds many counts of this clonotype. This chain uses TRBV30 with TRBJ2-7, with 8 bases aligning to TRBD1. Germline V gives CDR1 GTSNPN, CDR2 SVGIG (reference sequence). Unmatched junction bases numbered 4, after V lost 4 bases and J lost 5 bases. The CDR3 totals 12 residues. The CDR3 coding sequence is TGTGCCTGGAATGACAGGGGCCACGAGCAGTACTTC. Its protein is CAWNDRGHEQYF.

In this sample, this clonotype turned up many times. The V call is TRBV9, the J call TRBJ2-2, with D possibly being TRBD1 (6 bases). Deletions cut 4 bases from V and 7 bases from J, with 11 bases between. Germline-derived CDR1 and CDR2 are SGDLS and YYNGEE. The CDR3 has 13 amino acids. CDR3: CASSLDRFGELFF. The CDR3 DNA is TGTGCCAGCAGCTTAGACAGGTTCGGGGAGCTGTTTTTT.

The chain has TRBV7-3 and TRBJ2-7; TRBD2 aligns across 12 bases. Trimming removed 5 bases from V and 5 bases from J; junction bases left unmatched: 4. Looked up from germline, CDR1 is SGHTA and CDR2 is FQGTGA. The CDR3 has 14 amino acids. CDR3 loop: CASSLGLAGHEQYF. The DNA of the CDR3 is TGTGCCAGCAGCCTGGGACTAGCGGGCCACGAGCAGTACTTC.

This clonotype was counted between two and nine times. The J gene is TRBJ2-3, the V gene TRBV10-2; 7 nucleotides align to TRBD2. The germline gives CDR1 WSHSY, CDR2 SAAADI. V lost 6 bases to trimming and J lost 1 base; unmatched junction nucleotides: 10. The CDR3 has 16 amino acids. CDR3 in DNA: TGCGCCAGCAGGGGGGGGACCACATACCGCACAGATACGCAGTATTTT. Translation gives CASRGGTTYRTDTQYF.

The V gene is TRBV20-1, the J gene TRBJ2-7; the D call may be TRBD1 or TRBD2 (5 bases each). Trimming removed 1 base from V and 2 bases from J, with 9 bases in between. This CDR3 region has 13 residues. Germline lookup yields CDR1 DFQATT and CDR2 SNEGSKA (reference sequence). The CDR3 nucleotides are TGCAGTGCTAGAGGATGGGACCCCTACGAGCAGTACTTC. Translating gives CSARGWDPYEQYF.

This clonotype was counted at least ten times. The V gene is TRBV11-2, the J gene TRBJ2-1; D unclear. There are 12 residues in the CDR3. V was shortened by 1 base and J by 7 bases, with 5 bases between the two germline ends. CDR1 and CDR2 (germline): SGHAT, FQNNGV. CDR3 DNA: TGTGCCAGCAGCTTAGTGGGGAATGAGCAGTTCTTC. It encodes CASSLVGNEQFF. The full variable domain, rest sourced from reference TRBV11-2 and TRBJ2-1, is EAGVAQSPRYKIIEKRQSVAFWCNPISGHATLYWYQQILGQGPKLLIQFQNNGVVDDSQLPKDRFSAERLKGVDSTLKIQPAKLEDSAVYLCASSLVGNEQFFGPGTRLTVL.

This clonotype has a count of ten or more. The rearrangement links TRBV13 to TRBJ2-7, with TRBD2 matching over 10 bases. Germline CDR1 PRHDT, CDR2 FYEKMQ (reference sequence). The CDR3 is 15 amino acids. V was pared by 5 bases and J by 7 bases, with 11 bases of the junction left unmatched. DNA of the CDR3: TGTGCCAGCAGCCGAGGCCTAGCGGGAGCTGGGGAGCAGTACTTC. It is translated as CASSRGLAGAGEQYF.

The CDR3 DNA follows: TGCGCCAGCAGCCAAGATCGCTCTGAGGCGGGAGGGGAGGCAGATACGCAGTATTTT. It yields the protein CASSQDRSEAGGEADTQYF. The J gene is TRBJ2-3, the V gene TRBV4-1; 9 bases match TRBD2. Trimming took 0 bases from V and 4 from J; bases not matched to a gene: 14. There are 19 residues in the CDR3. Germline V gene sequence: CDR1 MGHRA, CDR2 YSYEKL.

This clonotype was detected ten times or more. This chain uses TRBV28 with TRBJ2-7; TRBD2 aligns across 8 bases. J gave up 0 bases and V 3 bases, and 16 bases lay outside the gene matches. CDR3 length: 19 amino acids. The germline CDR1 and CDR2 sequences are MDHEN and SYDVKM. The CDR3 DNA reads TGTGCCAGCAGTTTCAAAGTCTGGGGTAGCGGGGCCATCTCCTACGAGCAGTACTTC. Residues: CASSFKVWGSGAISYEQYF.

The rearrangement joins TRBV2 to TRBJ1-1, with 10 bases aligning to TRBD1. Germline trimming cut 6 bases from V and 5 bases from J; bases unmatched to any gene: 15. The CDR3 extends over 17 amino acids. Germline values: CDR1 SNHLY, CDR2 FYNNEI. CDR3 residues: CASSDPGGTGARTEAFF. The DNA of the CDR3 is TGTGCCAGCAGCGACCCTGGGGGGACAGGGGCCAGGACTGAAGCTTTCTTT.

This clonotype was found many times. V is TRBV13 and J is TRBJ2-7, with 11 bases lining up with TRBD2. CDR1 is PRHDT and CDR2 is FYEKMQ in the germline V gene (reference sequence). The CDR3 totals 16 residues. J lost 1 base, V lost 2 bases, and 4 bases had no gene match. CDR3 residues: CASSLRGTSGSYEQYF. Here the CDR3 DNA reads TGTGCCAGCAGCTTAAGGGGGACTAGCGGATCCTACGAGCAGTACTTC.

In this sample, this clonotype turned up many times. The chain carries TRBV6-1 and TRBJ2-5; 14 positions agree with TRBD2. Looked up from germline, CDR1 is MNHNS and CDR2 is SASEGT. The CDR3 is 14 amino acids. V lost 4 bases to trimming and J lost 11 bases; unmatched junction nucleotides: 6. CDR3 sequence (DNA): TGTGCCAGCAGTGGGACTAGCGGGAGGACGGCTCAGTACTTC. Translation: CASSGTSGRTAQYF.

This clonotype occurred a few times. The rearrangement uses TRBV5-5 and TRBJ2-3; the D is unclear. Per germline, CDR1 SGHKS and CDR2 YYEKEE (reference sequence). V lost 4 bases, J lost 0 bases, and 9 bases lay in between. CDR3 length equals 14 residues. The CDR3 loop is CASSRDTSTDTQYF. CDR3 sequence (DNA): TGTGCCAGCAGCCGCGATACTAGCACAGATACGCAGTATTTT.

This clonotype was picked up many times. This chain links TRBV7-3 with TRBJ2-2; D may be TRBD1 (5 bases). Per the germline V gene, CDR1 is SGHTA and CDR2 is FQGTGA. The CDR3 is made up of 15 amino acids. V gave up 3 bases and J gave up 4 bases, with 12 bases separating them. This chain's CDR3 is CASSFGRVGTGELFF. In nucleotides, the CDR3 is TGTGCCAGCAGCTTCGGCAGGGTTGGCACCGGGGAGCTGTTTTTT.

Written as DNA, the CDR3 is TGTGCCAGCAGCGGAACGACAGGTTCAAATGAGCAGTTCTTC. Encoded protein: CASSGTTGSNEQFF. This chain connects TRBV2 to TRBJ2-1, with D perhaps matching TRBD1 (6 bases). Germline loops: CDR1 SNHLY, CDR2 FYNNEI. V lost 6 bases to trimming and J lost 7 bases, with 16 bases between them. The CDR3 covers 14 residues.

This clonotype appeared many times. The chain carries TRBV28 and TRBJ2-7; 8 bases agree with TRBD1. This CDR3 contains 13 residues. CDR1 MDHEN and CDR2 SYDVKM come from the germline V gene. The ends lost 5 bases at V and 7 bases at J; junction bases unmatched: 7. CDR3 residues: CASSAGQGGEQYF. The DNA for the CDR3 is TGTGCCAGCAGTGCAGGACAGGGTGGAGAGCAGTACTTC.